Each of the 30 T cell receptor beta chains below was sequenced from the same sample in a study of blood T cell repertoires in COVID-19. The method was immunoSEQ multiplex PCR; TCRdb's version includes in-frame clones alone and lacks a portion of them. This table holds about 230,000 clones, about nine tenths found once. Sequencing was carried out using peripheral blood. The receptor set was obtained from a young man with COVID-19, enrolled during active disease.

The rearrangement uses TRBV7-3 and TRBJ2-1; 8 bases fit TRBD2. This CDR3 spans 15 amino acids. Germline values: CDR1 SGHTA, CDR2 FQGTGA. J gave up 5 bases and V 2 bases, and 5 bases lay outside the gene matches. Here the CDR3 DNA reads TGTGCCAGCAGCTTATCCGGGGGGGCCGACAATGAGCAGTTCTTC. Its protein product is CASSLSGGADNEQFF.

V usage is TRBV4-3 and J usage is TRBJ1-2, with 7 positions matching TRBD1. The CDR3 runs to 14 residues. V trimming: 6 bases; J trimming: 8 bases; junction bases outside the gene matches: 12. Germline V CDR1 and CDR2: LGHNA, YSLEER. The CDR3 protein is CASSRLEGAEGYTF. CDR3 nucleotide sequence: TGCGCCAGCAGTAGGTTGGAGGGGGCCGAGGGCTACACCTTC.

The chain recombines TRBV19 with TRBJ1-5; 8 positions agree with TRBD1. This CDR3 is built from 16 residues. V trimming: 5 bases; J trimming: 6 bases; junction bases outside the gene matches: 12. Germline values: CDR1 LNHDA, CDR2 SQIVND (reference sequence). Here the CDR3 DNA reads TGTGCCAGTAGTCCGAGGACAGGGCCATCGGGTCAGCCCCAGCATTTT. Encoded protein: CASSPRTGPSGQPQHF.

The chain carries TRBV28 and TRBJ1-5, with TRBD1 matching over 10 bases. V shed 0 bases, J shed 2 bases, and the junction held 10 bases outside the gene matches. The CDR3 has 19 amino acids. Germline V gene lookup returns CDR1 MDHEN and CDR2 SYDVKM. Written as DNA, the CDR3 is TGTGCCAGCAGTTTATGGCCCTTTCTAGGGACAGGGGGCAATCAGCCCCAGCATTTT. Translation gives CASSLWPFLGTGGNQPQHF.

The gene calls are TRBV28 and TRBJ1-4; D remains unclear. The CDR3 length is 17 residues. The V and J ends lost 4 bases and 2 bases respectively, with 17 bases between them. CDR1 and CDR2 (germline): MDHEN, SYDVKM. The CDR3 bases are TGTGCCAGCAGTTCCCCATCTTCGACAACCACTAATGAAAAACTGTTTTTT. Its protein is CASSSPSSTTTNEKLFF.

This chain uses TRBV27 with TRBJ1-2; 10 bases match TRBD1. V lost 5 bases to trimming and J lost 6 bases; unmatched junction nucleotides: 12. From germline, CDR1 is MNHEY and CDR2 SMNVEV (reference sequence). The CDR3 has 16 residues. The CDR3 loop reads CASSPRDRGRFNGYTF. The CDR3 nucleotides read TGTGCCAGCAGTCCCCGGGACAGGGGTAGATTTAATGGCTACACCTTC.

This sequence joins TRBV12-3 or TRBV12-4 and TRBJ1-1, with 9 bases matching TRBD1. The CDR3 loop spans 13 amino acids. Trimming removed 2 bases from V and 6 bases from J; junction bases left unmatched: 1. The CDR3 loop is CASSLTGGSEAFF. CDR3 DNA: TGTGCCAGCAGTTTAACAGGGGGCTCTGAAGCTTTCTTT.

This chain joins TRBV27 and TRBJ1-6; D uncertain. The CDR3 extends over 20 amino acids. Germline values: CDR1 MNHEY, CDR2 SMNVEV (reference sequence). The V end lost 1 base, the J end lost 0 bases, and 19 bases lay between the germline ends. The CDR3 nucleotides read TGTGCCAGCAGTTTATATTCTTCTGCAGGAGGGAGCTCCTATAATTCACCCCTCCACTTT. Protein: CASSLYSSAGGSSYNSPLHF.

The chain couples TRBV4-2 to TRBJ2-7, with TRBD2 identical over 12 bases. The trim removed 4 bases at V and 6 bases at J, leaving 7 bases unmatched. The CDR3 runs to 15 residues. Germline lookup yields CDR1 LGHNA and CDR2 YNFKEQ. DNA for the CDR3: TGTGCCAGCAGCCGACTAGCGGGAGATCCCTCCGAGCAGTACTTC. Translating gives CASSRLAGDPSEQYF.

With regard to this clone: Other DNA sequences in this specimen translate into the identical CDR3. The rearrangement joins TRBV7-2 to TRBJ1-5; D perhaps matches TRBD1 (5 bases). Germline values: CDR1 SGHTA, CDR2 FQGNSA. V was trimmed by 2 bases and J by 0 bases, leaving 5 bases between them. The CDR3 consists of 14 residues. CDR3 nucleotides: TGTGCCAGCAGCTTAACAGGTAGCAATCAGCCCCAGCATTTT. This translates into CASSLTGSNQPQHF.

Note on this clone: This same CDR3 is encoded by further DNA sequences in the sample. The V call is TRBV6-5, the J call TRBJ1-5; D not resolved. V was trimmed by 0 bases and J by 4 bases, leaving 4 bases between them. Per germline, CDR1 MNHEY and CDR2 SVGAGI. The CDR3 is made up of 13 amino acids. CDR3 sequence: CASSYSRNQPQHF. The CDR3 DNA reads as TGTGCCAGCAGTTACTCGAGAAATCAGCCCCAGCATTTT.

This clone was picked up many times. This chain links TRBV20-1 with TRBJ2-7, with D tentatively TRBD2 (5 bases). CDR1 is DFQATT, CDR2 SNEGSKA, per germline (reference sequence). This CDR3 region has 13 residues. With 3 bases removed from V and 6 bases from J, the gap between germline ends came to 15 bases. CDR3 sequence (DNA): TGCAGTGCTAGTACCCCTAGCTCACGCGAGCAGTACTTC. This gives the protein CSASTPSSREQYF.

This clone was seen once. This chain connects TRBV11-2 to TRBJ1-2, with 8 bases matching TRBD1. CDR3 length: 15 amino acids. Losses at the gene ends were 1 base for V and 2 bases for J; bases not matched to a gene: 3. From germline, CDR1 is SGHAT and CDR2 FQNNGV. In DNA, the CDR3 is TGTGCCAGCAGCTTAGTTTCAGGGGGCAACTATGGCTACACCTTC. It encodes CASSLVSGGNYGYTF.

This clone was detected once. The chain combines TRBV5-1 with TRBJ2-7; 15 bases are a match to TRBD2. The junction had 4 bases not matched to a gene; V was cut back by 0 bases and J by 0 bases. Per germline, CDR1 SGHRS and CDR2 YFSETQ. This CDR3 is built from 18 residues. The CDR3 is CASSLAGLAGGSSYEQYF. The CDR3 nucleotides are TGCGCCAGCAGCTTGGCGGGACTAGCGGGGGGATCCTCCTACGAGCAGTACTTC.

The chain joins TRBV11-2 to TRBJ2-1; 14 bases fit TRBD2. V was pared by 3 bases and J by 7 bases, with 14 bases of the junction left unmatched. CDR1 SGHAT and CDR2 FQNNGV come from the germline V gene. This CDR3 comprises 19 residues. CDR3 sequence: CASSFPPGTSGSGWNEQFF. DNA of the CDR3: TGTGCCAGCAGCTTTCCCCCCGGGACTAGCGGGAGCGGATGGAATGAGCAGTTCTTC. Complete variable domain (other parts from reference TRBV11-2 and TRBJ2-1): EAGVAQSPRYKIIEKRQSVAFWCNPISGHATLYWYQQILGQGPKLLIQFQNNGVVDDSQLPKDRFSAERLKGVDSTLKIQPAKLEDSAVYLCASSFPPGTSGSGWNEQFFGPGTRLTVL.

The gene calls are TRBV7-9 and TRBJ1-2; TRBD1 matches at 8 bases. Germline V gene lookup returns CDR1 SEHNR and CDR2 FQNEAQ (reference sequence). Germline trimming cut 5 bases from V and 4 bases from J; bases unmatched to any gene: 9. This CDR3 contains 15 residues. The CDR3 DNA reads as TGTGCCAGCAGCCCCGGGGACAGGCCCTTCTATGGCTACACCTTC. This codes for CASSPGDRPFYGYTF.

The chain has TRBV18 and TRBJ1-1; a possible D gene is TRBD1 (6 bases). Trimming cost V 3 bases and J 0 bases, with 11 bases left between them. The CDR3 runs 15 residues. Germline CDR1 KGHSH, CDR2 LQKENI. The CDR3 sequence: CASSPGHLMNTEAFF. CDR3 sequence (DNA): TGTGCCAGCTCACCGGGACATCTTATGAACACTGAAGCTTTCTTT.

The chain employs TRBV29-1 and TRBJ1-1; 7 nucleotides match TRBD1. The CDR3 has 17 amino acids. V lost 0 bases and J lost 4; bases outside the gene matches: 14. Germline V CDR1 and CDR2: SQVTM, ANQGSEA. CDR3 sequence reads: CSVEDRGPWQGVTEAFF. The CDR3 DNA is TGCAGCGTTGAAGATCGAGGGCCATGGCAGGGGGTCACTGAAGCTTTCTTT.

This clone was picked up a small number of times. This sequence joins TRBV7-2 and TRBJ1-2; 7 nucleotides match TRBD1. V gave up 3 bases and J gave up 0 bases; unmatched junction bases: 4. The CDR3 runs 15 residues. CDR1 is SGHTA and CDR2 is FQGNSA in the germline V gene. The CDR3: CASSLGQIANYGYTF. The CDR3 nucleotides read TGTGCCAGCAGCTTGGGACAGATAGCTAACTATGGCTACACCTTC.

For the CDR3, the DNA is TGTGCCAGCAGCCCCCGTTGTAATTTCGGAACAGAGCATCAGCCCCAGCATTTT. It codes for CASSPRCNFGTEHQPQHF. The chain couples TRBV11-3 to TRBJ1-5; D not certain. V was cut by 5 bases and J by 5 bases, with 25 bases left in between. The CDR3 length is 18 residues. Germline V CDR1 and CDR2: SGHNT, YENEEA.

The chain uses TRBV9 and TRBJ1-2; TRBD1 agrees at 7 bases. The CDR3 runs 16 residues. Losses at the gene ends were 3 bases for V and 0 bases for J; bases not matched to a gene: 8. The germline gives CDR1 SGDLS, CDR2 YYNGEE. This CDR3 is CASSDGTVIANYGYTF. The CDR3 DNA reads TGTGCCAGCAGCGACGGGACAGTGATAGCTAACTATGGCTACACCTTC.

V gene TRBV7-9 combines with J gene TRBJ1-5; 11 nucleotides match TRBD1. From germline, CDR1 is SEHNR and CDR2 FQNEAQ (reference sequence). The V gene end was trimmed by 5 bases and the J gene end by 4 bases; junction bases not matched to a gene: 7. The CDR3 runs to 16 residues. This CDR3 reads CASSGLGQGANQPQHF. The DNA for the CDR3 is TGTGCCAGCAGCGGACTCGGACAGGGGGCTAATCAGCCCCAGCATTTT.

The chain uses TRBV9 and TRBJ2-1, with 11 positions matching TRBD1. This CDR3 is 17 amino acids long. Germline CDR1 reads SGDLS; CDR2 reads YYNGEE. The V segment lost 0 bases and the J segment 4 bases; nucleotides outside the gene matches: 6. CDR3 residues: CASSVGGGQGDYNEQFF. The CDR3 bases are TGTGCCAGCAGCGTAGGAGGGGGACAGGGGGATTACAATGAGCAGTTCTTC.

On this clone: One end of the junction varies from germline; a read error may be responsible. V and J are TRBV29-1 and TRBJ2-2, with 10 positions matching TRBD1. The CDR3 loop spans 15 amino acids. Per germline, CDR1 SQVTM and CDR2 ANQGSEA. The CDR3 DNA reads TGCAGCGTGGAAGACAGGGGGCAGGACACCGGGGAGCTGTTTTTT. This translates into CSVEDRGQDTGELFF.

The rearrangement links TRBV2 to TRBJ2-2; 9 bases are shared with TRBD1. The CDR3 covers 16 residues. Trimming cost V 7 bases and J 0 bases; bases outside gene matches: 6. The V gene's germline CDR1 is SNHLY and CDR2 FYNNEI. The CDR3 is CASIWTGDTNTGELFF. CDR3 coding DNA: TGTGCCAGCATTTGGACAGGGGACACGAACACCGGGGAGCTGTTTTTT.

This clone came up a few times. The rearrangement joins TRBV18 to TRBJ2-5; 14 nucleotides line up with TRBD2. V dropped 6 bases and J dropped 1; count of bases not matched to a gene: 1. The CDR3 covers 15 residues. The germline CDR1 and CDR2 sequences are KGHSH and LQKENI. The CDR3 nucleotides read TGTGCCAGCTCGGGACTAGCGGGAGTCCAAGAGACCCAGTACTTC. It encodes CASSGLAGVQETQYF.

This chain links TRBV7-2 with TRBJ1-1, with unresolved D. The CDR3 contains 14 residues. CDR1 SGHTA and CDR2 FQGNSA come from the germline V gene. V dropped 4 bases and J dropped 4 bases, with 13 bases sitting between them. The chain's CDR3 is CASSSARGTTEAFF. The CDR3 nucleotides read TGTGCCAGCAGCTCCGCTCGGGGAACCACTGAAGCTTTCTTT.

The chain employs TRBV7-3 and TRBJ2-7, with D tentatively TRBD1 (5 bases). CDR1 SGHTA and CDR2 FQGTGA come from the germline V gene. CDR3 length: 16 amino acids. Trimming cost V 2 bases and J 3 bases, with 17 bases left between them. CDR3 loop: CASSLLGTDKNYEQYF. In DNA, the CDR3 is TGTGCCAGCAGCTTATTGGGTACGGACAAAAACTACGAGCAGTACTTC.

This clone was picked up a small number of times. This chain connects TRBV5-4 to TRBJ1-1; the D gene is possibly TRBD1 (6 bases). The CDR3 totals 15 residues. V shed 4 bases and J shed 1 base, with 14 bases lying between them. In germline, CDR1 is SGHNT, CDR2 YYREEE (reference sequence). CDR3 sequence: CASSHGTTRNTEAFF. The CDR3 DNA sequence: TGTGCCAGCAGCCACGGGACAACCAGGAACACTGAAGCTTTCTTT.

This chain connects TRBV28 to TRBJ2-7; D is unclear. Trimming stripped 2 bases from V and 7 bases from J, with 6 bases between. Germline V gene data show CDR1 as MDHEN and CDR2 as SYDVKM. The CDR3 is 11 residues long. CDR3 bases: TGTGCCAGCAGTTTAACTACGGAGCAGTACTTC. The encoded protein is CASSLTTEQYF.